This entry features one TCR beta chain sequence. Its antigen is not identified. The protocol was immunoSEQ multiplex PCR, while the TCRdb copy is restricted to in-frame clones and leaves out a portion. Counted here are approximately 60,000 clones, roughly four fifths occurring once; the ten biggest clones make up roughly 6.7%. In chemo-refractory metastatic non-small-cell lung cancer, patients got ipilimumab CTLA-4 blockade together with focal radiation. These data come from a study of radiotherapy plus CTLA-4 blockade in lung cancer. About the research overall: Patients showed objective responses in roughly 19% of cases and disease control in around 30%.

Study-wide findings and caveats: Alongside interferon-beta, early blood T cell clone dynamics were reportedly the best predictor of response. Blood saw expansion of tumor-derived TCR clones after radiotherapy plus ipilimumab.

The length of the CDR3 is 18 residues. Germline CDR1 is MNHNS and CDR2 is SASEGT. With 0 bases clipped from V and 11 bases from J, the junction kept 18 bases outside the gene matches. Sequencing used peripheral blood, obtained from a patient treated with radiotherapy plus ipilimumab. The TCR originated in a human donor with non-small cell lung cancer whose response to radiotherapy plus ipilimumab could not be evaluated. The rearrangement joins TRBV6-1 to TRBJ1-1; 10 nucleotides align to TRBD1. CDR3 sequence (DNA): TGTGCCAGCAGTGAAGCAGGGGGGACAGGGGAGCGGACGCAACCGGCTTTCTTT. It codes for CASSEAGGTGERTQPAFF.